Listed below are T cell receptor beta chains from one sample, sequenced in a study of regulatory T cells in long-lasting Graves disease. One entry per CDR3 protein results from TCRdb running MiXCR on the multiplex PCR reads. The sample contains some 600,000 distinct CDR3 sequences, about 15% of which appear only once. This same sample was also taken into another study, of T cells in Graves' hyperthyroidism and ophthalmopathy.

The sample in question was peripheral blood mononuclear cells (PBMCs), obtained at new diagnosis, from a patient treated with antithyroid drugs. The receptor set was obtained from a man younger than 30 with Graves disease. Both conserved end residues are part of each CDR3. D genes are given only for firm matches. Size is omitted from some rows. Given values are once, few, many or a class for expanded clones.

j_call v_call cdr3_length d_call clone_size cdr3_nt cdr3_aa
TRBJ2-4 TRBV7-8 14 NA few TGTGCCAGCAGCTTAGAACCAGCCAAAAACATTCAGTACTTC CASSLEPAKNIQYF
TRBJ1-1 TRBV30 12 NA many TGTGCCTGGAGTGTACAACGCAGTAGGGCTTTCTTT CAWSVQRSRAFF
TRBJ2-2 TRBV7-9 16 TRBD2 many TGTGCCAGCAGCACAGCGGGGCTCGCGAACACCGGGGAGCTGTTTTTT CASSTAGLANTGELFF
TRBJ2-7 TRBV6-1 16 NA many TGTGCCAGCCGCGACACTACCGGGACACCCTCCTACGAGCAGTACTTC CASRDTTGTPSYEQYF
TRBJ1-1 TRBV7-9 16 NA many TGTGCCAGCAGCTTAACTTTGGCGGCCTTGGGCACTGAAGCTTTCTTT CASSLTLAALGTEAFF
TRBJ1-2 TRBV24-1 14 TRBD1 many TGTGCCACCAGTGTAGGACAGGGGGCTGGAGGCTACACCTTC CATSVGQGAGGYTF
TRBJ2-7 TRBV12-3/TRBV12-4 13 NA many TGTGCCAGCAGTTTATGGACTCTCTACGAGCAGTACTTC CASSLWTLYEQYF
TRBJ1-1 TRBV10-3 14 NA NA TGTGCCATCAGTGAGCCCGAAGGGTCTTTTGAAGCTTCCTTT CAISEPEGSFEASF
TRBJ2-1 TRBV11-2 16 TRBD2 many TGTGCCAGCAGCTTGGTTTTAGGACTAGCGGGAAATGAGCAGTTCTTC CASSLVLGLAGNEQFF
TRBJ1-2 TRBV5-5 15 NA many TGTGCCAGCAGATGGGACGTTTGGGTGAAAGATGGCTACACCTTC CASRWDVWVKDGYTF
TRBJ1-1 TRBV28 16 TRBD1 many TGTGCCAGCAGTTTACGGCAGGGGGTTCTGAACACTGAAGCTTTCTTT CASSLRQGVLNTEAFF
TRBJ2-7 TRBV20-1 13 NA many TGCAGTGCTAGATTTATGAGGGGCTACGAGCAGTACTTC CSARFMRGYEQYF
TRBJ2-1 TRBV20-1 13 NA few TGCAGTGCTCGAGAGACTCTGAACAATGAGCAGTTCTTC CSARETLNNEQFF
TRBJ2-3 TRBV7-9 18 TRBD2 few TGTGCCAGCAGCTTAGGTCTAGCGGGAGAATTGAGCACAGATACGCAGTATTTT CASSLGLAGELSTDTQYF
TRBJ2-1 TRBV5-1 15 TRBD1 NA TGCGCCAGCAGCTCTGGACAGGGGGCCGACAATGAGCAGTTCTTC CASSSGQGADNEQFF
TRBJ2-5 TRBV18 14 NA many TGTGCCAGCTCACCACCTTCCGGGTTGGAGACCCAGTACTTC CASSPPSGLETQYF
TRBJ2-2 TRBV28 19 NA few TGTGCCAGCAGTTTATCCCTCGACGAGGGGCTTAAGGACACCGGGGAGCTGTTTTTT CASSLSLDEGLKDTGELFF
TRBJ2-7 TRBV6-2/TRBV6-3 15 NA many TGTGCCAGCCAGAGGGACCACGCTGCGCTCTACGAGCAGTACTTC CASQRDHAALYEQYF
TRBJ2-2 TRBV6-2/TRBV6-3 15 NA many TGTGCCAGCGTCGGGTCGCGAGGTAGCACCGGGGAGCTGTTTTTT CASVGSRGSTGELFF
TRBJ2-3 TRBV20-1 16 NA few TGCAGTGCGTTATCCCCGACCCAAGCGATGACAGATACGCAGTATTTT CSALSPTQAMTDTQYF
TRBJ1-4 TRBV7-6 17 NA NA TGTGCCAGCAGCTTAGAGGCAGGGAGGGCGACTAATGAAAAACTGTTTTTT CASSLEAGRATNEKLFF
TRBJ1-2 TRBV6-1 13 TRBD1 NA TGTGCCAGCAAGGGACAGTCTAACTATGGCTACACCTTC CASKGQSNYGYTF
TRBJ1-5 TRBV19 17 NA few TGTGCCAGTAAGGGTACCGGGGACGGGACGAGAAATCAGCCCCAGCATTTT CASKGTGDGTRNQPQHF
TRBJ2-7 TRBV28 17 TRBD2 many TGTGCCAGCAGTCCCGGGACTAGCGGGAGGCACTCCTACGAGCAGTACTTC CASSPGTSGRHSYEQYF
TRBJ2-3 TRBV11-3 17 TRBD2 many TGTGCCAGCAGCTTAGACGTTCTAGCGGGAGGTCGAGATACGCAGTATTTT CASSLDVLAGGRDTQYF
TRBJ2-1 TRBV20-1 15 NA many TGCAGTGCTAGTTCGGGCTTCGGCTCCTACAATGAGCAGTTCTTC CSASSGFGSYNEQFF
TRBJ2-3 TRBV20-1 16 TRBD1 NA TGCAGTGCAATTGACAGGGTACAAAAGAACACAGATACGCAGTATTTT CSAIDRVQKNTDTQYF
TRBJ2-7 TRBV2 15 NA many TGTGCCAGCACCCTGAGCGGCGGAAACTCCTACGAGCAGTACTTC CASTLSGGNSYEQYF
TRBJ2-3 TRBV15 14 NA many TGTGCCACCACCTCAGGGGCTTGGGGAGATACGCAGTATTTT CATTSGAWGDTQYF
TRBJ1-1 TRBV30 16 NA many TGTGCCTGGAGTCCCCCTATGAGGGATATAGGGACTGAAGCTTTCTTT CAWSPPMRDIGTEAFF
TRBJ2-1 TRBV27 15 NA many TGTGCCAGCAGTTGGGAAAAGAGCTCCTACAATGAGCAGTTCTTC CASSWEKSSYNEQFF
TRBJ2-1 TRBV2 15 NA many TGTGCCAGCAGTGATGTTTTAGCCAACTACAATGAGCAGTTCTTC CASSDVLANYNEQFF
TRBJ1-4 TRBV3-1 15 TRBD1 NA TGTGCCAGCAGCCCCCGGGACAGCTATAATGAAAAACTGTTTTTT CASSPRDSYNEKLFF
TRBJ2-7 TRBV19 15 TRBD1 NA TGTGCCAGTAGTACGGGACAGGTTGGGGTGTACGAGCAGTACTTC CASSTGQVGVYEQYF
TRBJ2-7 TRBV2 15 NA many TGTGCCAGCAGTGCCGAGAGGGGAGGGGGCTACGAGCAGTACTTC CASSAERGGGYEQYF
TRBJ2-3 TRBV20-1 14 TRBD2 many TGCAGCGAGATGAGCGGGACTAGCACAGATACGCAGTATTTT CSEMSGTSTDTQYF
TRBJ2-1 TRBV2 8 NA many TGTGCCAGCAGTGCGCAGTTCTTC CASSAQFF
TRBJ2-3 TRBV7-9 18 TRBD2 few TGTGCCAGCAGCTTACCCACTCGGCTAGCGGGACGGTCAGATACGCAGTATTTT CASSLPTRLAGRSDTQYF
TRBJ1-2 TRBV30 15 NA NA TGTGCCTGTAATAAACGCTTGGGTGAAAACTATGGCTACACCTTC CACNKRLGENYGYTF
TRBJ1-2 TRBV12-3/TRBV12-4 15 NA many TGTGCCAGCAGTTTCAGAGACAGGCCGCTCTATGGCTACACCTTC CASSFRDRPLYGYTF
TRBJ2-2 TRBV3-1 16 NA many TGTGCCAGCAGCCCCACCGGGACGACTTCACCCGGGGAGCTGTTTTTT CASSPTGTTSPGELFF
TRBJ2-7 TRBV10-2 14 TRBD1 few TGCGCCAGCCTTATGCCAGGGGGCTACTACGAGCAGTACTTC CASLMPGGYYEQYF
TRBJ2-7 TRBV6-1 16 TRBD1 NA TGTGCCAGCAGAAAACCGGGACAGGGGAGGACCTACGAGCAGTACTTC CASRKPGQGRTYEQYF
TRBJ1-1 TRBV29-1 12 NA NA TGCAGCGTTAGGGGGGTGAGCACTGAAGCTTTCTTT CSVRGVSTEAFF
TRBJ1-1 TRBV5-1 12 TRBD1 many TGCGCCAGCAGCTCACAGGGGGCTGAAGCTTTCTTT CASSSQGAEAFF
TRBJ2-3 TRBV12-3/TRBV12-4 12 NA many TGTGCCAGCAGTACACAGGGTGATACGCAGTATTTT CASSTQGDTQYF
TRBJ1-3 TRBV6-1 16 NA few TGTGCCAGCAGTGAAAGGGCAGTAAGCTCTGGAAACACCATATATTTT CASSERAVSSGNTIYF
TRBJ2-5 TRBV24-1 12 NA many TGTGCCACCAGTGATTTCACGGAGACCCAGTACTTC CATSDFTETQYF
TRBJ1-5 TRBV7-3 13 NA many TGTGCCAGCAGCTTAACGCTGAGGGAGCCCCAGCATTTT CASSLTLREPQHF
TRBJ2-5 TRBV2 12 NA many TGTGCCAGCAGCCGACTCCAAGAGACCCAGTACTTC CASSRLQETQYF
TRBJ2-7 TRBV29-1 14 TRBD1 NA TGCAGCGTTACGCTCCGGGACAGGGGTTACGAGCAGTACTTC CSVTLRDRGYEQYF